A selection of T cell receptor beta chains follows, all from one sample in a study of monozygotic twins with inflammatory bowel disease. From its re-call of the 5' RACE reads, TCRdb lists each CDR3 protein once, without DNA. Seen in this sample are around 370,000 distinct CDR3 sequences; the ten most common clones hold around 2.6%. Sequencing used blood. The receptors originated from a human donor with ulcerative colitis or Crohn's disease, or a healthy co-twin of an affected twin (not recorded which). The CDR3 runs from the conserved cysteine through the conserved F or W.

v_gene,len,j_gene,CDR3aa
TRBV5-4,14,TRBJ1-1,CASSLRSRGAEAFF
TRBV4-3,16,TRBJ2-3,CASSRSTGGPTDTQYF
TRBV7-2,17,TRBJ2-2,CASSHTRGTGGPRELFF
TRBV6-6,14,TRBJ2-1,CATLRGSSYNEQFF
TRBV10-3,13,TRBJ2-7,CAISDKGVYEQYF
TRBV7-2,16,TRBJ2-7,CASSSRTSGVGYEQYF
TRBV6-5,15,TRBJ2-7,CASSYLGQGIYEQYF
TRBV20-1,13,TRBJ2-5,CSARVAGQETQYF
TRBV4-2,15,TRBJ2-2,CASKTGAIDTGELFF
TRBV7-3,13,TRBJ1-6,CASSLIGNSPLHF
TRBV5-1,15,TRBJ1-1,CASSRGGVPNTEAFF
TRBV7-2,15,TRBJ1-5,CASSLATGMSQPQHF
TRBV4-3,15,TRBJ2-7,CASSQDLSTVKEQYF
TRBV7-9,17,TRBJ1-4,CASSSWDRGSTNEKLFF
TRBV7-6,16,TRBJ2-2,CASSSSPGRGAGELFF
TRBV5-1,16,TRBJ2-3,CASSWGLAGDSDTQYF
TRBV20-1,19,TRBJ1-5,CSARGHAWGKSYSNQPQHF
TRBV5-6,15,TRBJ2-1,CASSLERTGGNEQFF
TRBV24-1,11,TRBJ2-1,CATEQYDEQFF
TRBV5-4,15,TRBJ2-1,CASSPGLESYNEQFF
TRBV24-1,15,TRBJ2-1,CATSGGWGSYNEQFF
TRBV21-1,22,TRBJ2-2,CASSKRTDRDGRERANTGELFF